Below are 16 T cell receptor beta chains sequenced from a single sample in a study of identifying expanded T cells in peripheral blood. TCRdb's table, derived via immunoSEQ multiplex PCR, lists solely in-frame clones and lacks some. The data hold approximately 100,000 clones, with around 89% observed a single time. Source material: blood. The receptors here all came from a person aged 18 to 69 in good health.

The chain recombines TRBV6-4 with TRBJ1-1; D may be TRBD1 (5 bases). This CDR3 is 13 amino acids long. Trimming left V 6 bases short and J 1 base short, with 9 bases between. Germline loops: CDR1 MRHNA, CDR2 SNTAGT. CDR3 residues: CASRAQGNTEAFF. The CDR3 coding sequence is TGTGCCAGCAGAGCCCAGGGGAACACTGAAGCTTTCTTT.

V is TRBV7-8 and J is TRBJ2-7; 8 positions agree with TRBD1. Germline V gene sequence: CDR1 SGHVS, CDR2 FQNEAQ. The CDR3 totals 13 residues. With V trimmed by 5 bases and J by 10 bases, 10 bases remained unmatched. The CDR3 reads CASSRRTGLPQYF. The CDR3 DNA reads TGTGCCAGCAGCCGCCGGACAGGGCTCCCCCAGTACTTC.

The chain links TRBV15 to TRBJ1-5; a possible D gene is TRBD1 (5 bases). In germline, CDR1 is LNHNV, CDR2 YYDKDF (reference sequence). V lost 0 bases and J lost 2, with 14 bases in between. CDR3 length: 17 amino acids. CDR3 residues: CATSRESLWGGNQPQHF. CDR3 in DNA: TGTGCCACCAGCAGAGAATCCCTGTGGGGGGGCAATCAGCCCCAGCATTTT.

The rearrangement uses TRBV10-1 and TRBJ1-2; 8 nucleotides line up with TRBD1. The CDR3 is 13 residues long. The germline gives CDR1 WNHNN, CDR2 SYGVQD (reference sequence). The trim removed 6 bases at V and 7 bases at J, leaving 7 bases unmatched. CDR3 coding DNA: TGCGCCAGCAGCTCGGACAGGGATCGTGGCTACACCTTC. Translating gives CASSSDRDRGYTF.

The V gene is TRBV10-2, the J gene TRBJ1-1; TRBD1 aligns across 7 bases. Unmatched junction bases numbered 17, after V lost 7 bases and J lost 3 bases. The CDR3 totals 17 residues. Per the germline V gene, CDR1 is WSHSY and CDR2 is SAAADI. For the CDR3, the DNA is TGCGCCAGCACCCCCCGAGGGGGCATGGGCGTGGACACTGAAGCTTTCTTT. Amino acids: CASTPRGGMGVDTEAFF.

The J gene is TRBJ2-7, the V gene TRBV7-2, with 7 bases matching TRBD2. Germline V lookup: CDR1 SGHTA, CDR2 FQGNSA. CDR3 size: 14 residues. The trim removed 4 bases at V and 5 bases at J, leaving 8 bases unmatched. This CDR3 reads CASSSASGADEQYF. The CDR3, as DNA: TGTGCCAGCAGCTCCGCAAGCGGGGCCGACGAGCAGTACTTC.

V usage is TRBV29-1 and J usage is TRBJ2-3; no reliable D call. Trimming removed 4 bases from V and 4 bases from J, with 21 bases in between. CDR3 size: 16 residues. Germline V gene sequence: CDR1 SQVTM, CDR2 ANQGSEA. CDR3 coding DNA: TGCAGCGTTGGGTATTTAACCCGCAATGTCCCAGATACGCAGTATTTT. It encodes CSVGYLTRNVPDTQYF.

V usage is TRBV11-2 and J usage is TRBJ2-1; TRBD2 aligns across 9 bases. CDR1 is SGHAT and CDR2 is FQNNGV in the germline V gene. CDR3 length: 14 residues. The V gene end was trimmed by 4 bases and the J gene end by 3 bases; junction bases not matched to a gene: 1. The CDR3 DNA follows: TGTGCCAGCAGCTCTAGCGGGATCTACAATGAGCAGTTCTTC. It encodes CASSSSGIYNEQFF.

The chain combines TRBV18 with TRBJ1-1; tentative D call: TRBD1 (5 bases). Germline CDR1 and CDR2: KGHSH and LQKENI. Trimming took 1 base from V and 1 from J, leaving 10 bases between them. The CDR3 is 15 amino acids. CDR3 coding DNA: TGTGCCAGCTCACCACTGGGAGACAGGAACACTGAAGCTTTCTTT. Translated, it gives CASSPLGDRNTEAFF.

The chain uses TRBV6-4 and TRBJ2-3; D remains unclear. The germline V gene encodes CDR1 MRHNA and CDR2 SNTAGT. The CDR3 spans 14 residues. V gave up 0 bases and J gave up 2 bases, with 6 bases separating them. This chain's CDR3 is CASSDSADTDTQYF. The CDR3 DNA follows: TGTGCCAGCAGTGACTCGGCGGACACAGATACGCAGTATTTT.

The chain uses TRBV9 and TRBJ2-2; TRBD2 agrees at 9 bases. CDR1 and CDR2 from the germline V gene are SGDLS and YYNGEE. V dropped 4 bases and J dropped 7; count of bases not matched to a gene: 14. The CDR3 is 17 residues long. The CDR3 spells CASSLMGGGAGGGELFF. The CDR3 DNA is TGTGCCAGCAGCCTTATGGGCGGGGGGGCTGGCGGCGGGGAGCTGTTTTTT. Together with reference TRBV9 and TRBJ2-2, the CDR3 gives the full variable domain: DSGVTQTPKHLITATGQRVTLRCSPRSGDLSVYWYQQSLDQGLQFLIQYYNGEERAKGNILERFSAQQFPDLHSELNLSSLELGDSALYFCASSLMGGGAGGGELFFGEGSRLTVL.

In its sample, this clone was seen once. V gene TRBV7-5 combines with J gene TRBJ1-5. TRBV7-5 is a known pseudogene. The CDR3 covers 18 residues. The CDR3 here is CARSPKGLPLWSNQPQHF. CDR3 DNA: TGTGCCAGAAGCCCGAAGGGCCTCCCCTTATGGAGCAATCAGCCCCAGCATTTT.

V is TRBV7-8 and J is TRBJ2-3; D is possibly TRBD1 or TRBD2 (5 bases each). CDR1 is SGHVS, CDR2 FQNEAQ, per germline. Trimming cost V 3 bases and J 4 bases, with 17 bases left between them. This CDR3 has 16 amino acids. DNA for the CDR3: TGTGCCAGCAGCTTTCCGGGGCGCGGGTGGCCAGATACGCAGTATTTT. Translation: CASSFPGRGWPDTQYF.

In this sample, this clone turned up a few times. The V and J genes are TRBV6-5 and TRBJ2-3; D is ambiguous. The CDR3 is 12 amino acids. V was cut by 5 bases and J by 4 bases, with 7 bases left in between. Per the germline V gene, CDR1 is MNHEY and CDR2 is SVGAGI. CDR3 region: CASSDTPDTQYF. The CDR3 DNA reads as TGTGCCAGCAGTGATACCCCAGATACGCAGTATTTT.

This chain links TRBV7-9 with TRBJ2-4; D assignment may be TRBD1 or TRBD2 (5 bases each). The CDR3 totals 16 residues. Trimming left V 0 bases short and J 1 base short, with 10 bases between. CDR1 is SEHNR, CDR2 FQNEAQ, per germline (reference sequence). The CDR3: CASSLAGPIAKNIQYF. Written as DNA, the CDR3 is TGTGCCAGCAGCTTAGCGGGACCAATTGCCAAAAACATTCAGTACTTC.

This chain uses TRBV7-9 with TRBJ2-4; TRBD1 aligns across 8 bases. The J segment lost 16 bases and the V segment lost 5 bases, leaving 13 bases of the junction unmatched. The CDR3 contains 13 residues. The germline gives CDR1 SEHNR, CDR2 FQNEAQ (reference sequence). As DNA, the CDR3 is TGTGCCAGCAGCGATGCTACGGGACAGGTCCCCTACTTC. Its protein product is CASSDATGQVPYF.